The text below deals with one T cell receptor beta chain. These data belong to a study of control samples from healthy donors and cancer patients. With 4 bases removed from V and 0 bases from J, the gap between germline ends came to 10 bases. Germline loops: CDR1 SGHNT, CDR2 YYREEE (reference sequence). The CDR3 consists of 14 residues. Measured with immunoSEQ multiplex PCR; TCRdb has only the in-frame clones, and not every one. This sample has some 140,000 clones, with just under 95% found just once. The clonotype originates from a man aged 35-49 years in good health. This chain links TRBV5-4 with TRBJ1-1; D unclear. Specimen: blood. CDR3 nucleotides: TGTGCCAGCAGCCCTACTCGCCTGAACACTGAAGCTTTCTTT. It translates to CASSPTRLNTEAFF.